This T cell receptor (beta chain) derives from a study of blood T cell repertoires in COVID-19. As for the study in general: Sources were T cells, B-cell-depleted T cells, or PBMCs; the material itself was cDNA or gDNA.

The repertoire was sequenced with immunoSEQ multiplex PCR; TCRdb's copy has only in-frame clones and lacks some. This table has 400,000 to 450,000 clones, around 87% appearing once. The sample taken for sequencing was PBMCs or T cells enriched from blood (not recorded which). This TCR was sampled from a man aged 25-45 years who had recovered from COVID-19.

In nucleotides, the CDR3 is TGTGCCAGCAGCTTAGATCCGGGCACCGGGGAGCTGTTTTTT. It is translated as CASSLDPGTGELFF. V usage is TRBV11-2 and J usage is TRBJ2-2, with D unclear. Trimming took 0 bases from V and 4 from J, leaving 6 bases between them. The CDR3 has 14 residues. Looked up from germline, CDR1 is SGHAT and CDR2 is FQNNGV.